This T cell receptor beta chain was recovered during a study of blood T cells in healthy people across ages. In terms of origin and age, donors were healthy Caucasian individuals from Russia aged roughly 6 to 100. Per-sample yields of isolated PBMCs were at least 6 million. This clonotype was picked up a small number of times. Its antigen is unidentified. The study, taken as a whole, reports: Donors of long life had a larger count of naive CD4+ cells and greater diversity than aged donors.

Alongside a J-beta primer mix, a sample-barcoded 5' primer served in a second PCR lasting roughly 6 to 11 cycles. MiXCR, run by TCRdb on the 5' RACE reads, gives a single entry per CDR3 protein. The repertoire consists of roughly 1,500,000 distinct CDR3 sequences, with approximately 38% occurring once and the leading ten covering under 8%. The CDR3 is 12 amino acids. The V gene's germline CDR1 is DFQATT and CDR2 SNEGSKA (reference sequence). V shed 6 bases and J 5 bases; nucleotides not matched to a gene: 5. The sample comprised blood. The clonotype originates from a woman aged 18-29 years in good health. V and J are TRBV20-1 and TRBJ1-1; 8 bases match TRBD1. The CDR3 region is CSANRGRTEAFF. The CDR3 region has the DNA TGCAGTGCGAACAGGGGGAGGACTGAAGCTTTCTTT.